This TCR beta chain was documented in a study of T cell repertoires in cytomegalovirus infection. Overall study: CMV infection and matching HLA type were both indicated by public TCR beta signatures. Study-wide results and limits: Predominance within the ex vivo response was attributable to HLA-C-restricted CMV-specific TCR beta clonotypes.

The germline gives CDR1 MDHEN, CDR2 SYDVKM. The CDR3 sequence is 12 residues long. The germline V and J ends were trimmed by 5 bases and 8 bases, with 12 bases remaining between them. On this clonotype itself: Its antigen remains unidentified.

TCRdb passed the reads through MiXCR, listing each CDR3 protein once. The repertoire holds 680,000 or so distinct CDR3 sequences, with 35% to 45% as singletons. The sequenced sample consisted of PBMCs. V is TRBV28 and J is TRBJ1-1; D remains ambiguous. This sequence originates from a human donor in good health (CMV status not recorded). Some clones in this sample may be carry-over from other donors' samples. CDR3 nucleotide sequence: TGTGCCAGCAGTCCCCCCCGGGCAGAAGCTTTCTTT. Amino acids: CASSPPRAEAFF. Full variable domain (rest looked up from reference TRBV28 and TRBJ1-1): DVKVTQSSRYLVKRTGEKVFLECVQDMDHENMFWYRQDPGLGLRLIYFSYDVKMKEKGDIPEGYSVSREKKERFSLILESASTNQTSMYLCASSPPRAEAFFGQGTRLTVV.